A selection of T cell receptor beta chains follows, all from one sample in a study of blood T cell repertoires in COVID-19. The data were produced by immunoSEQ multiplex PCR, yet TCRdb's version contains in-frame clones alone and is incomplete. The table has some 70,000 clones, roughly three quarters seen once. The sample comprised peripheral blood. These receptors all stem from a woman between 45 and 65 years old with acute or convalescent COVID-19. CDR3s include the opening cysteine and the closing phenylalanine or tryptophan. The order of the fields is J gene, D gene, V gene, clone size, CDR3 length, CDR3 protein, CDR3 DNA. The D gene is left open where the match is weak. Not every row has a clone size; where given, it reads once, few, many or a size class.

TRBJ1-2	-	TRBV3-1/TRBV3-2	-	14	CASSSSGAGRGYTF	TGTGCCAGCAGCTCCAGCGGGGCAGGTCGGGGCTACACCTTC
TRBJ2-7	TRBD1	TRBV27	once	14	CASSPPGQSYEQYF	TGTGCCAGCAGCCCTCCGGGACAGAGCTACGAGCAGTACTTC
TRBJ1-2	-	TRBV28	-	12	CASSLGGSGYTF	TGTGCCAGCAGTTTAGGGGGCAGCGGCTACACCTTC
TRBJ1-2	TRBD1	TRBV15	-	13	CATSSGTGDGYTF	TGTGCCACCAGCAGCGGTACAGGGGATGGCTACACCTTC
TRBJ1-6	-	TRBV5-5	-	14	CASSPGTYNSPLHF	TGTGCCAGCAGCCCCGGGACCTATAATTCACCCCTCCACTTT
TRBJ2-2	-	TRBV10-3	many	14	CAISDLSDSVELFF	TGTGCCATCAGTGATCTTTCAGACAGTGTGGAGCTGTTTTTT
TRBJ2-3	-	TRBV29-1	-	17	CSVEEPGMGGGADTQYF	TGCAGCGTTGAAGAACCTGGGATGGGGGGAGGTGCAGATACGCAGTATTTT
TRBJ2-2	TRBD2	TRBV15	-	15	CATSSSGFNTGELFF	TGTGCCACCAGCTCTAGCGGATTTAACACCGGGGAGCTGTTTTTT
TRBJ2-3	-	TRBV21-1	-	17	CASSIKGTSGATDTQYF	TGTGCCAGCAGCATCAAAGGGACTAGCGGGGCCACAGATACGCAGTATTTT
TRBJ2-6	-	TRBV4-2	-	18	CASSQEVRGGSGANVLTF	TGTGCCAGCAGCCAAGAAGTTAGAGGGGGTTCTGGGGCCAACGTCCTGACTTTC
TRBJ2-1	-	TRBV18	-	15	CASSRTTSSYNEQFF	TGTGCCAGCTCACGGACGACTAGTTCCTACAATGAGCAGTTCTTC
TRBJ1-1	TRBD1	TRBV29-1	-	16	CSVVDRGSGIQAGAFF	TGCAGCGTTGTGGACAGGGGATCGGGCATCCAAGCAGGAGCTTTCTTT
TRBJ2-2	TRBD1	TRBV27	-	15	CASSNQGAGTGELFF	TGTGCCAGCAGTAACCAGGGGGCAGGCACCGGGGAGCTGTTTTTT
TRBJ1-1	-	TRBV28	-	15	CASSPRGRGNTEAFF	TGTGCCAGCTCCCCCCGGGGCAGGGGGAACACTGAAGCTTTCTTT
TRBJ1-6	-	TRBV10-3	-	14	CAIRDSSYNSPLHF	TGTGCCATCAGGGACAGCTCCTATAATTCACCCCTCCACTTT
TRBJ2-7	-	TRBV20-1	-	11	CSARDGEWERF	TGCAGTGCTAGAGACGGGGAGTGGGAGAGATTC